One sample yielded the 8 T cell receptor beta chains listed below, sequenced in a study of T cell clonality in common variable immunodeficiency. The study's findings and limits: In common variable immunodeficiency, TCR beta chains reportedly carried fewer deletions and N-nucleotide insertions.

Some clones are missing from TCRdb's copy, which holds only in-frame ones; the method was immunoSEQ multiplex PCR. This repertoire includes more than 6,500 clones. No antigen has been identified for these receptors. Source material: peripheral blood mononuclear cells. These receptors were collected from a human donor with common variable immunodeficiency.

Details on this clone: The read ends 3 residues before the CDR3 terminus; that terminus is restored from the germline J gene. The gene calls are TRBV19 and TRBJ1-5; TRBD1 might be the D (5 bases). V was clipped by 1 base and J by 4 bases, with 11 bases between them. CDR1 is LNHDA, CDR2 SQIVND, per germline (reference sequence). This CDR3 is built from 15 residues. The CDR3 is CASSIADRSNQPQHF. CDR3 DNA, as far as it was read: TGTGCCAGTAGTATAGCCGACAGATCTAATCAGCCC. Filled out from reference TRBV19 and TRBJ1-5, the complete variable domain reads DGGITQSPKYLFRKEGQNVTLSCEQNLNHDAMYWYRQDPGQGLRLIYYSQIVNDFQKGDIAEGYSVSREKKESFPLTVTSAQKNPTAFYLCASSIADRSNQPQHFGDGTRLSIL.

As for this clone: The read terminates 3 residues before the CDR3 end, so the remaining end is supplied by the germline J gene. The chain carries TRBV18 and TRBJ1-5; D uncertain. This CDR3 comprises 14 residues. Germline loops: CDR1 KGHSH, CDR2 LQKENI. The germline V and J ends were trimmed by 3 bases and 3 bases, with 9 bases remaining between them. The part of the CDR3 DNA that was read is TGTGCCAGCTCACCGGCAAGTTCCAATCAGCCC. Its protein product is CASSPASSNQP. The entire CDR3 protein reads CASSPASSNQPQHF.

A word on this clone: The read falls 3 residues short of the CDR3 end, and the missing part is taken from the germline J gene. J is TRBJ1-5 and V is TRBV2, with D possibly being TRBD1 (5 bases). The CDR3 is 13 residues long. From germline, CDR1 is SNHLY and CDR2 FYNNEI. V was pared by 3 bases and J by 7 bases, with 10 bases between. CDR3 bases read: TGTGCCAGCAGTGAGGGGCTAGAACAGCCC. Amino acid sequence: CASSEGLEQP. From start to end, the CDR3 is CASSEGLEQPQHF. Full variable domain (missing parts from reference TRBV2 and TRBJ1-5): EPEVTQTPSHQVTQMGQEVILRCVPISNHLYFYWYRQILGQKVEFLVSFYNNEISEKSEIFDDQFSVERPDGSNFTLKIRSTKLEDSAMYFCASSEGLEQPQHFGDGTRLSIL.

In terms of frequency, this clone is medium-sized. The CDR3 loop is CASSINGFAAQPQHF. The CDR3 bases that were read are TGTGCCAGTAGTATAAACGGGTTCGCAGCGCAGCCC. The gene calls are TRBV19 and TRBJ1-5; D gene unclear. With the read ending 3 residues before the CDR3 end, the germline J gene is used to fill in that end. The CDR3 extends over 15 amino acids. V was cut by 2 bases and J by 7 bases, with 15 bases left in between. The germline V gene encodes CDR1 LNHDA and CDR2 SQIVND (reference sequence).

With regard to this clone: The observed sequence ends 3 residues before the CDR3 terminus, with the missing tail filled in from the germline J gene. The J gene is TRBJ2-3, the V gene TRBV7-9; D perhaps matches TRBD1 (6 bases). This CDR3 spans 14 amino acids. CDR1 SEHNR and CDR2 FQNEAQ come from the germline V gene (reference sequence). V lost 5 bases, J lost 6 bases, and 15 bases lay in between. CDR3 region: CASSQGRGMDTQYF. The part of the CDR3 DNA that was read is TGTGCCAGCAGCCAGGGCAGGGGAATGGATACG.

The CDR3 here is CASSFRGEQYF. The CDR3 DNA, read in part, is TGTGCCAGCAGCTTCAGGGGCGAG. The V gene is TRBV5-6, the J gene TRBJ2-7; possible D gene TRBD1, 6 bases. The read terminates 3 residues before the CDR3 end, so the remaining end is supplied by the germline J gene. Germline V gene data show CDR1 as SGHDT and CDR2 as YYEEEE. CDR3 size: 11 residues. The V and J ends lost 2 bases and 6 bases respectively, with 6 bases between them.

The CDR3 loop reads CASSWTGEQFF. CDR3 bases read: TGTGCCAGTAGTTGGACAGGTGAG. J is TRBJ2-1 and V is TRBV19; 7 nucleotides agree with TRBD1. The read halts 3 residues ahead of the CDR3 end, with the missing end drawn from the germline J gene. With 5 bases clipped from V and 9 bases from J, the junction kept 1 base outside the gene matches. The germline V gene has CDR1 LNHDA and CDR2 SQIVND (reference sequence). The CDR3 length is 11 residues.

Notes on this clone: The read ends 3 residues early relative to the CDR3; the germline J gene fills the gap. This rearrangement joins TRBV7-8 to TRBJ2-7; 10 bases fit TRBD1. This CDR3 has 16 residues. Germline lookup yields CDR1 SGHVS and CDR2 FQNEAQ. With 5 bases clipped from V and 0 bases from J, the junction kept 7 bases outside the gene matches. The sequenced part of the CDR3 DNA is TGTGCCAGCAGCCCCCGAGACAGGGGGCTCTCCTACGAG. Translation: CASSPRDRGLSYE. In full, the CDR3 reads CASSPRDRGLSYEQYF. Using reference TRBV7-8 and TRBJ2-7 for the parts outside the CDR3, the full variable domain is GAGVSQSPRYKVAKRGQDVALRCDPISGHVSLFWYQQALGQGPEFLTYFQNEAQLDKSGLPSDRFFAERPEGSVSTLKIQRTQQEDSAVYLCASSPRDRGLSYEQYFGPGTRLTVT.